This T cell receptor beta chain appears in the sequencing data of a study of regulatory T cells in long-lasting Graves disease. Study conclusions and caveats: Persistent disease was associated with favored TRBV28 usage and with favored use of TRBJ1-2 and TRBJ2-5.

Germline V lookup: CDR1 LGHNA, CDR2 YNFKEQ. The ends lost 4 bases at V and 6 bases at J; junction bases unmatched: 12. This CDR3 has 17 amino acids. Time point described: newly diagnosed GD, antithyroid drugs for less than 3 months. Making the TCR library involved RNA that had been extracted from PBMCs. iRepertoire HTBI primers and Arm-PCR of CDR3 regions built TCR beta libraries. TCRdb reprocessed the multiplex PCR reads with MiXCR, giving one entry per CDR3 protein. The sample holds some 220,000 distinct CDR3 sequences, approximately 18% seen once. A few counts support this clonotype. What it binds is not known. Separately, the same data were catalogued under a study of T cells in Graves' hyperthyroidism and ophthalmopathy.

The chain couples TRBV4-2 to TRBJ2-2; 9 nucleotides align to TRBD2. This specimen consisted of peripheral blood mononuclear cells (PBMCs), obtained at new diagnosis, from a patient treated with antithyroid drugs. This clonotype was obtained from a woman younger than 45 with Graves disease. This CDR3 is CASSPPRLAVLPGELFF. CDR3 nucleotide sequence: TGTGCCAGCAGCCCGCCGAGACTAGCGGTTTTGCCCGGGGAGCTGTTTTTT.